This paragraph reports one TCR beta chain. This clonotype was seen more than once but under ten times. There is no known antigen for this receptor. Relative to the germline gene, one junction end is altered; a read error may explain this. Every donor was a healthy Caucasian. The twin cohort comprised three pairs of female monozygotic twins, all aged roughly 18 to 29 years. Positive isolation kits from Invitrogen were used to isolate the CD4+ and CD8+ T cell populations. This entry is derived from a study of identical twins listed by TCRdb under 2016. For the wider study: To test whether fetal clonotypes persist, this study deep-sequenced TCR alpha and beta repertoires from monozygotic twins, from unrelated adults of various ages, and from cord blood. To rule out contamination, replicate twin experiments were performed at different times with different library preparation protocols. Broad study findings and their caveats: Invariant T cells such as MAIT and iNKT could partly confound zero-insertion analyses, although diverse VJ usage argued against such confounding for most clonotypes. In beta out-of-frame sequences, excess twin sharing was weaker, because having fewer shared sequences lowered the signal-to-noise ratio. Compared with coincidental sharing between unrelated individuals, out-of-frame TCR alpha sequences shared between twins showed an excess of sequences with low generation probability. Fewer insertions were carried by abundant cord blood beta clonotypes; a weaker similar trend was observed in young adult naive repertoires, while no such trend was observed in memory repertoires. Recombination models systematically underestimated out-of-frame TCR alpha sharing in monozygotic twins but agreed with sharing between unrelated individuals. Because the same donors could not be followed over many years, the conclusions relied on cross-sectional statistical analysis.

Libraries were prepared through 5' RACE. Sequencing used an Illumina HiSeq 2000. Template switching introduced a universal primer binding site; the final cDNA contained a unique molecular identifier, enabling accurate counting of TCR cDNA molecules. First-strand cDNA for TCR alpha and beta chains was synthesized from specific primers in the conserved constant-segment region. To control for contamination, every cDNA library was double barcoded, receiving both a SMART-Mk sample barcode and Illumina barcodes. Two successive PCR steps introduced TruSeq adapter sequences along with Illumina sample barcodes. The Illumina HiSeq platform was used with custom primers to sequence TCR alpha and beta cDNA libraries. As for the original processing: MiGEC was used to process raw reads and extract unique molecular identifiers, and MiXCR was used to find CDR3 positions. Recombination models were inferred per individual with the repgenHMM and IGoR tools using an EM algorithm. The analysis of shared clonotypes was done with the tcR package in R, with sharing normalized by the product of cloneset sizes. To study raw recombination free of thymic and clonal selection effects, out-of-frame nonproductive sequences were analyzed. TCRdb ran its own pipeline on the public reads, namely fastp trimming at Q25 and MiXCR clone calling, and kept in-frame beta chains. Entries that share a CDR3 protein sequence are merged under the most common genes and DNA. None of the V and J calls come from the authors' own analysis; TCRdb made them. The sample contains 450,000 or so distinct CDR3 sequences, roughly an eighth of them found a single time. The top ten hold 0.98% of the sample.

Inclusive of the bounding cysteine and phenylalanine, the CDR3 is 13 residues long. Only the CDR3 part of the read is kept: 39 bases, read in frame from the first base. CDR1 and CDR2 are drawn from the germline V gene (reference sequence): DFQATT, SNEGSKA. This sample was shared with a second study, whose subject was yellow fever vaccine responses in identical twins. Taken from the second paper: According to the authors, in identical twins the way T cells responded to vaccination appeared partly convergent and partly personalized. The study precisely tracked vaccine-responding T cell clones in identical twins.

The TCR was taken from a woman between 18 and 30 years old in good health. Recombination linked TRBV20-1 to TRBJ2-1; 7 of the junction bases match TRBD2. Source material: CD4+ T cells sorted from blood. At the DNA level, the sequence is TGTAGTGCTATAGCGGGCTCCTACAATGAGCAGTTCTTC. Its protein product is CSAIAGSYNEQFF.